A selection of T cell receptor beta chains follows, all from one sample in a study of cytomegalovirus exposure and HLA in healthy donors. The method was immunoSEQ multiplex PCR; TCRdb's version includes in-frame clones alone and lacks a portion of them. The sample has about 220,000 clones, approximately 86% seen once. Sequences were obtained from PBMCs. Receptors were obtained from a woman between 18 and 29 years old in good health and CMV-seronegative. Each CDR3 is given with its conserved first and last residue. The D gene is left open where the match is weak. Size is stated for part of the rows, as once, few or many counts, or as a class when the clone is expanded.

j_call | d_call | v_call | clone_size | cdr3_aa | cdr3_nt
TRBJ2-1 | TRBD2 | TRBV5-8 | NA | CASSLEGRIRTSAYNEQFF | TGTGCCAGCAGCTTGGAGGGCAGAATAAGGACTAGCGCCTACAATGAGCAGTTCTTC
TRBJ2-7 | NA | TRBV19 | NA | CASSTTGLGYEQYF | TGTGCCAGTAGTACTACAGGGCTAGGCTACGAGCAGTACTTC
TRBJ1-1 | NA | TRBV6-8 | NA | CASSFLDRSTENTEAFF | TGTGCCAGCAGTTTCCTGGACAGATCTACTGAGAACACTGAAGCTTTCTTT
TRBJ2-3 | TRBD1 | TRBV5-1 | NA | CASSFGQGAGTDTQYF | TGCGCCAGCAGCTTCGGACAGGGGGCGGGTACAGATACGCAGTATTTT
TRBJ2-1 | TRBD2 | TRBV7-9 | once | CASSFSGRGHNEQFF | TGTGCCAGCAGCTTCAGCGGGAGAGGCCACAATGAGCAGTTCTTC
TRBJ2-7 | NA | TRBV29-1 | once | CSVQRLGYAGEQYF | TGCAGCGTCCAACGTTTGGGTTATGCGGGCGAGCAGTACTTC
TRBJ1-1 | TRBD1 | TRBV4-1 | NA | CASRPGQFSTEAFF | TGCGCCAGCAGGCCGGGACAGTTTTCCACTGAAGCTTTCTTT
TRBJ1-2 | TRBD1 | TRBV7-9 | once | CASSPTSRIRTGGNYGYTF | TGTGCCAGCAGCCCCACCTCTAGAATTCGGACAGGGGGTAACTATGGCTACACCTTC
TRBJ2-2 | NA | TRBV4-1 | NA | CASSQSSAGISTGELFF | TGCGCCAGCAGCCAGTCTTCGGCGGGAATAAGCACCGGGGAGCTGTTTTTT
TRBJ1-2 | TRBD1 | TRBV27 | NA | CASSPSTGNNYGYTF | TGTGCCAGCAGTCCCTCGACAGGGAATAACTATGGCTACACCTTC
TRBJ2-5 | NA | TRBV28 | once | CASATPGTQYF | TGTGCCAGCGCAACCCCGGGGACCCAGTACTTC
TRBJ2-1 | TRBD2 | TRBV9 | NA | CASSVGASGYNEQFF | TGTGCCAGCAGCGTAGGAGCTAGCGGTTACAATGAGCAGTTCTTC
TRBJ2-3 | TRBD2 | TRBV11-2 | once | CASSRRTSAFTDTQYF | TGTGCCAGCAGCAGGAGGACTAGCGCGTTCACAGATACGCAGTATTTT
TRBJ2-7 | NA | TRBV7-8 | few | CASSLERSYEQYF | TGTGCCAGCAGCTTAGAACGGTCATACGAGCAGTACTTC
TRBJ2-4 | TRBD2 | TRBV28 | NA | CASSPGTSGRRGRENIQYF | TGTGCCAGCAGTCCCGGGACTAGCGGGAGGCGCGGTCGAGAAAACATTCAGTACTTC
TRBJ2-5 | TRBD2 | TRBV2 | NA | CASSGLAFETQYF | TGTGCCAGCAGTGGACTAGCATTCGAGACCCAGTACTTC
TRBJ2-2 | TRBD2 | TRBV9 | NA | CASSVAGGRTTGELFF | TGTGCCAGCAGCGTAGCAGGCGGGAGGACCACCGGGGAGCTGTTTTTT
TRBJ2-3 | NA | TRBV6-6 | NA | CASSRSSLTDTQYF | TGTGCCAGCTCACGGAGCAGCCTCACAGATACGCAGTATTTT
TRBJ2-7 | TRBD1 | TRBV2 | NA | CASRENRGSSYEQYF | TGTGCCAGCAGAGAAAACAGGGGAAGCTCCTACGAGCAGTACTTC
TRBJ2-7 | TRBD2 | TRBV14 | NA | CASSQDLASGTPYEQYF | TGTGCCAGCAGCCAAGATTTGGCTAGCGGGACACCTTACGAGCAGTACTTC
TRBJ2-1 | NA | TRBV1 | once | CTSSQPTEEFSYNEQFF | TGCACCAGCAGCCAACCGACCGAGGAGTTTTCCTACAATGAGCAGTTCTTC
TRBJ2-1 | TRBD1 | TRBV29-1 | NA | CSVESRDRVSEQFF | TGCAGCGTTGAGTCCCGGGACAGGGTTAGTGAGCAGTTCTTC
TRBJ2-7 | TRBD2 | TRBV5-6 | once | CASSLAVSGRPPSYEQYF | TGTGCCAGCAGCTTGGCTGTTAGCGGGAGGCCCCCCTCCTACGAGCAGTACTTC
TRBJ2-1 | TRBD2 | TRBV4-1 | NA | CASSQGVIAGRNEQFF | TGCGCCAGCAGCCAAGGTGTGATAGCGGGACGGAATGAGCAGTTCTTC
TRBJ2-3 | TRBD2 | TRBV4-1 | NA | CASSQVGLRLAGADTQYF | TGCGCCAGCAGCCAAGTCGGTTTGCGACTAGCGGGAGCAGATACGCAGTATTTT
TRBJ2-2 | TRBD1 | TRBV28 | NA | CASSSRDRAWRGTGELFF | TGTGCCAGCAGTTCCCGGGACAGGGCGTGGCGGGGCACCGGGGAGCTGTTTTTT
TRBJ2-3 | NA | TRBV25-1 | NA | CASSDQRRGERTDTQYF | TGTGCCAGCAGTGATCAGCGGAGGGGAGAGCGCACAGATACGCAGTATTTT
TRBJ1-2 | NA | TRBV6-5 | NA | CASSTGQANYGYTF | TGTGCCAGCAGTACAGGTCAAGCTAACTATGGCTACACCTTC
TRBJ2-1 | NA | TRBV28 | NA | CASQTEPGEQFF | TGTGCCAGCCAGACAGAGCCCGGTGAGCAGTTCTTC
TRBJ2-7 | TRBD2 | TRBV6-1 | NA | CASRTSGSYEQYF | TGTGCCAGCCGGACTAGCGGTTCCTACGAGCAGTACTTC
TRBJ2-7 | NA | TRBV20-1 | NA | CSAGRPEQYF | TGCAGTGCTGGGAGGCCGGAGCAGTACTTC
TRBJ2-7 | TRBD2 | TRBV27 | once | CASSLGLAGDLYEQYF | TGTGCCAGCAGTTTGGGACTAGCGGGGGACCTCTACGAGCAGTACTTC
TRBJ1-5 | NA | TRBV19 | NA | CASKKGQGQPQHF | TGTGCCAGTAAGAAGGGGCAGGGTCAGCCCCAGCATTTT
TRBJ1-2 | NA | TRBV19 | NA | CASSQGYYGYTF | TGTGCCAGTAGTCAGGGGTACTATGGCTACACCTTC
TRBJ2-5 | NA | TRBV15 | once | CATSRGGYRGGQETQYF | TGTGCCACCAGCAGAGGTGGATATAGAGGGGGCCAAGAGACCCAGTACTTC
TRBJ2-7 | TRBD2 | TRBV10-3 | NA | CAISRLAAVGEQYF | TGTGCCATCAGTAGACTAGCCGCAGTAGGCGAGCAGTACTTC
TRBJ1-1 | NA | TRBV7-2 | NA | CASGSPGHMNTEAFF | TGTGCCAGCGGATCTCCGGGACATATGAACACTGAAGCTTTCTTT
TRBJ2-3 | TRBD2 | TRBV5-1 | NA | CASSLFSGSTDTQYF | TGCGCCAGCAGCTTGTTTAGCGGGAGCACAGATACGCAGTATTTT
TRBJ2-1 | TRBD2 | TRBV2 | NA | CASSEREGGFEQFF | TGTGCCAGCAGTGAGCGGGAGGGTGGGTTTGAGCAGTTCTTC
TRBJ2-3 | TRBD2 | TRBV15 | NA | CATSNRAGRSTDTQYF | TGTGCCACCAGTAATAGAGCGGGACGGAGCACAGATACGCAGTATTTT
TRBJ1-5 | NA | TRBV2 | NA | CASSASVSQPQHF | TGTGCCAGCAGTGCCTCAGTATCTCAGCCCCAGCATTTT
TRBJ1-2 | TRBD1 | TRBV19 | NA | CASSWTGLGYTF | TGTGCCAGTAGTTGGACAGGGCTTGGCTACACCTTC
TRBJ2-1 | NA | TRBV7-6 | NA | CASSRSGSEQFF | TGTGCCAGCAGCCGCAGCGGGTCTGAGCAGTTCTTC
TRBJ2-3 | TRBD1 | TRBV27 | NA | CASSDRGREEYF | TGTGCCAGCAGTGACAGGGGGCGCGAGGAGTATTTT
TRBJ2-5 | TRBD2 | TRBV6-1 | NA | CASSDGAGGRTQYF | TGTGCCAGCAGTGACGGAGCGGGAGGACGAACCCAGTACTTC
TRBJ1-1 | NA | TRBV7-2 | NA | CASSSFPGYTEAFF | TGTGCCAGCAGTTCGTTTCCAGGGTACACTGAAGCTTTCTTT
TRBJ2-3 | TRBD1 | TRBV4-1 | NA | CASSQTQGQDTQYF | TGCGCCAGCAGCCAGACACAGGGGCAGGATACGCAGTATTTT
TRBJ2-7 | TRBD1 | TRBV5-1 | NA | CASSPQGAYEQYF | TGCGCCAGCAGCCCACAGGGGGCCTACGAGCAGTACTTC
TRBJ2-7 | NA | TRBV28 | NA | CASVRRAGSYEQYF | TGTGCCAGTGTACGGAGGGCCGGATCCTACGAGCAGTACTTC
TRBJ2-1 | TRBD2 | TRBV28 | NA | CASSGGLAGNNEQFF | TGTGCCAGCAGCGGAGGACTAGCGGGGAACAATGAGCAGTTCTTC
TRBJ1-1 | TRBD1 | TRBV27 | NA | CASSPLGGLNTEAFF | TGTGCCAGCAGTCCCTTAGGGGGCCTGAACACTGAAGCTTTCTTT
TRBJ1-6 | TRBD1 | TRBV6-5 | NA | CASSLGQGGSPLHF | TGTGCCAGCAGTTTGGGACAGGGGGGTTCACCCCTCCACTTT
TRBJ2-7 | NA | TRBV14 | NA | CASSQGGSGAYEQYF | TGTGCCAGCAGCCAAGGAGGGAGCGGCGCCTACGAGCAGTACTTC
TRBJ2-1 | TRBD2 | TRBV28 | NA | CASSHRTSGTNNEQFF | TGTGCCAGCAGTCACAGGACTAGCGGGACGAACAATGAGCAGTTCTTC
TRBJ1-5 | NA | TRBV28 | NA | CASSLREPQHF | TGTGCCAGCAGTTTGAGGGAGCCCCAGCATTTT
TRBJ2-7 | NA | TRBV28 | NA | CASSLSPVAGLGSYEQYF | TGTGCCAGCAGTTTATCACCCGTGGCAGGGCTAGGCTCCTACGAGCAGTACTTC
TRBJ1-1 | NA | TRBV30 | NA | CAWSDGVLDEAFF | TGTGCCTGGAGTGACGGGGTTCTGGATGAAGCTTTCTTT